This TCR beta chain was profiled in a study of radiation and T cells in renal cell carcinoma (dated by TCRdb to the early 2020s). Turning to the overall study: In total, some 50 samples underwent TCR beta sequencing: about 26 tumors plus 27 peripheral blood samples. The final blood draw took place at 4 weeks after radiation, the same time as nephrectomy. In the approximately 53 samples combined, some 4,000,000 unique CDR3 nucleotide sequences were found, encoding about 2,700,000 unique CDR3 amino acid sequences. The research as a whole found: Changes in the blood repertoire were not tracked past 4 weeks after treatment. In blood, the top tumor clonotypes increased from baseline to 2 weeks after radiation and then shrank by 4 weeks, which suggests a temporary expansion of tumor-resident clones. Because pretreatment tumor biopsies were not available, the baseline intratumoral presence of clonotypes could not be determined. With a single-armed trial design, the study had no way to address how radiation dose or scheduling affects the TCR repertoire.

In light of the paper, this sample's time point label describes: blood 4 weeks post-SBRT, at nephrectomy. This specimen's treatment or condition label, interpreted: 15 Gy SBRT to primary tumor, nephrectomy 4 weeks later. Samples were obtained from a clinical trial, in which 15 Gy stereotactic body radiation therapy was delivered to primary renal cell carcinomas and nephrectomy was performed 4 weeks later. To follow tumor-enriched clonotypes, serial peripheral blood was collected from radiation-treated patients at baseline and at 2 weeks and 4 weeks after SBRT. All patients had renal cell carcinoma with clear cell pathology. The QIAamp DNA Blood Mini Kit (Qiagen) was used to prepare genomic DNA for TCR sequencing. Only samples passing all quality control checks were included in the analyses. Note on this clone: Its antigen remains undetermined. Base qualities are not provided; no much larger clone lies one nucleotide away.

TCR beta libraries were generated from genomic DNA with the immunoSEQ kit, following the manufacturer's recommendations. To prepare the libraries, a first multiplex PCR with proprietary primers was run, followed by a second PCR that added unique barcodes, and a bead cleanup was done after each round. Each sample batch included a kit-provided positive control reaction and a negative control reaction. The final libraries were assessed on an Agilent 4200 TapeStation D1000 ScreenTape, pooled by volume, and quantified by qPCR. Sequencing was performed on an Illumina NextSeq500 with a MidOutput 150-cycle cartridge, and 156 Read1 and 15 Index1 cycles were run with kit custom primers. The pooled library was loaded at 1.0 pM, and roughly 20% PhiX control was spiked in. On the study's bioinformatics: Vendor-processed data were analyzed in R, with a clonotype defined as all T cells sharing the same CDR3 nucleotide sequence. For clone abundance analyses, frequencies were normalized to the 10,000 most abundant clones in each sample. Public T cell clones, which averaged fewer than five per sample, were removed prior to analysis. An abundance difference of at least 32-fold between compartments was the criterion for calling clonotypes tumor-enriched or baseline blood-enriched. A beta-binomial differential abundance model was applied to find clonotypes that expanded or contracted between blood time points. Tumor-blood repertoire similarity was measured with the Baroni-Urbani and Buser coefficient, and group comparisons used two-tailed Wilcoxon tests in R. TCRdb re-hosts the immuneACCESS table, in-frame sequences only. Its copies lack some clones; in the studies checked, an unresolved V gene accounts for under half of them, and the cause for the rest is not known. The D gene and trimming were derived from the DNA, and the V and J assignments and clone size from that table. In this sample the table shows approximately 92,000 clones, 85% of which occur a single time. Around 9.4% of the sample comes from the top ten.

The germline V gene (reference sequence) provides CDR1 SGHNT and CDR2 YYREEE. Its CDR3 holds 15 amino acids, cysteine through phenylalanine. Just CDR3 DNA is preserved here, 45 bases in frame from base 1. V and J lose 4 bases and 4 bases, and a span of 15 bases separates them. Sequenced material: blood, taken from a patient whose treatment included radiotherapy and nephrectomy. The clonotype originates from a man aged 50 or older with renal cell carcinoma. The rearrangement combines TRBV5-4 with TRBJ1-5; TRBD1 is possibly the D segment (5 matching bases). The DNA reads TGTGCCAGCAGCGATAGCAGGGTGTTAAATCAGCCCCAGCATTTT. Its coded protein is CASSDSRVLNQPQHF.